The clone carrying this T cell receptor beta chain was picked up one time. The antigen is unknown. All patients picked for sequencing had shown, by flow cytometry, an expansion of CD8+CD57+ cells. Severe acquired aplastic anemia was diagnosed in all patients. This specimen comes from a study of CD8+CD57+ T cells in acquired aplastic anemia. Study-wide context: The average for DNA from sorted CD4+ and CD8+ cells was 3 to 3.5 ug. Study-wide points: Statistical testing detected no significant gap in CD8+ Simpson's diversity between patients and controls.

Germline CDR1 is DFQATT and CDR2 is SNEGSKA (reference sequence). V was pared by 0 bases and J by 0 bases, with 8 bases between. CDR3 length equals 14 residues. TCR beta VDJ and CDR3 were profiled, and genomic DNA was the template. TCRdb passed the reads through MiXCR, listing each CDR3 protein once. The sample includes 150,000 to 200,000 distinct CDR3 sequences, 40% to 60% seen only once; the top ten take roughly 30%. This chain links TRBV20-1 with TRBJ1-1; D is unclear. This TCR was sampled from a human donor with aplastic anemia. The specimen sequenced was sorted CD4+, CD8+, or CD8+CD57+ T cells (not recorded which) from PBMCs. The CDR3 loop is CSARDPAMNTEAFF. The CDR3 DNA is TGCAGTGCTAGAGATCCGGCCATGAACACTGAAGCTTTCTTT.